A single sample gave rise to the 29 T cell receptor beta chains below, sequenced in a study of control samples from healthy donors and cancer patients (dated by TCRdb to 2018 to 2021). The library was built by means of the immunoSEQ multiplex PCR assay. The source is immuneACCESS, and TCRdb retained only in-frame sequences with V and J called. Part of the clones is not carried over; for the studies checked, unresolved V genes explain less than half of this, and the remainder is unexplained. A total of 95,000 to 150,000 clones appear in this sample, 87% of them only once. The ten biggest clones cover more than 1.5% of the sample. The sequenced sample was blood. The origin of the receptors is a man younger than 35 in good health.

The rearrangement uses TRBV11-2 and TRBJ2-3; 13 bases agree with TRBD2. CDR1 is SGHAT, CDR2 FQNNGV, per germline. The V segment lost 1 base and the J segment 5 bases; nucleotides outside the gene matches: 9. There are 18 residues in the CDR3. CDR3 in DNA: TGTGCCAGCAGCTTAGCGGCAGGACTAGCGGGAGTCCGAGATACGCAGTATTTT. As protein: CASSLAAGLAGVRDTQYF.

The J gene is TRBJ2-1, the V gene TRBV7-2, with 10 nucleotides matching TRBD2. Germline lookup yields CDR1 SGHTA and CDR2 FQGNSA. This CDR3 has 16 amino acids. V shed 3 bases and J 7 bases; nucleotides not matched to a gene: 9. The CDR3 coding sequence is TGTGCCAGCAGCTTTAGCGGGAGGTACAATCGGAATGAGCAGTTCTTC. This encodes CASSFSGRYNRNEQFF.

This chain uses TRBV12-5 with TRBJ1-3, with TRBD1 matching 8 bases. The CDR3 runs to 16 residues. Germline trimming cut 6 bases from V and 0 bases from J; bases unmatched to any gene: 7. Germline V CDR1 and CDR2: LGHNT, FRNRAP. The CDR3 reads CASGRQGSYSGNTIYF. In DNA form, the CDR3 reads TGTGCTAGTGGAAGACAGGGGTCCTACTCTGGAAACACCATATATTTT. Variable domain in full (rest from reference TRBV12-5 and TRBJ1-3): DARVTQTPRHKVTEMGQEVTMRCQPILGHNTVFWYRQTMMQGLELLAYFRNRAPLDDSGMPKDRFSAEMPDATLATLKIQPSEPRDSAVYFCASGRQGSYSGNTIYFGEGSWLTVV.

The chain has TRBV7-9 and TRBJ2-2, with a tentative D call TRBD1 (5 bases). Trimming took 1 base from V and 1 from J, leaving 7 bases between them. Per the germline V gene, CDR1 is SEHNR and CDR2 is FQNEAQ (reference sequence). The CDR3 length is 15 residues. The CDR3 coding sequence is TGTGCCAGCAGCTTAGGACAGTTGAACACCGGGGAGCTGTTTTTT. Its translation: CASSLGQLNTGELFF.

This chain uses TRBV5-1 with TRBJ2-5; D not resolved. The CDR3 covers 11 residues. V was trimmed by 2 bases and J by 3 bases, leaving 2 bases between them. The germline V gene encodes CDR1 SGHRS and CDR2 YFSETQ. DNA for the CDR3: TGCGCCAGCAGCTTCGAAGAGACCCAGTACTTC. This gives the protein CASSFEETQYF. Complete variable domain (other parts from reference TRBV5-1 and TRBJ2-5): KAGVTQTPRYLIKTRGQQVTLSCSPISGHRSVSWYQQTPGQGLQFLFEYFSETQRNKGNFPGRFSGRQFSNSRSEMNVSTLELGDSALYLCASSFEETQYFGPGTRLLVL.

This sequence joins TRBV2 and TRBJ1-2; maybe TRBD1 (5 bases). CDR3 length: 14 residues. V lost 4 bases, J lost 5 bases, and 14 bases lay in between. Germline loops: CDR1 SNHLY, CDR2 FYNNEI. CDR3 protein: CASSGVGDPYGYTF. CDR3 DNA: TGTGCCAGCAGTGGGGTCGGGGACCCATATGGCTACACCTTC.

This chain joins TRBV9 and TRBJ2-7; D remains ambiguous. The CDR3 extends over 16 amino acids. CDR1 SGDLS and CDR2 YYNGEE come from the germline V gene. V lost 0 bases, J lost 2 bases, and 15 bases lay in between. The CDR3 here is CASSVGSSDGPYEQYF. The CDR3 nucleotides read TGTGCCAGCAGCGTAGGGAGCTCGGACGGACCCTACGAGCAGTACTTC.

The chain couples TRBV5-1 to TRBJ1-1; the D is unclear. Germline V lookup: CDR1 SGHRS, CDR2 YFSETQ. The V and J ends lost 4 bases and 0 bases respectively, with 10 bases between them. There are 14 residues in the CDR3. Here the CDR3 DNA reads TGCGCCAGCAGCCCGGGTAACATGAACACTGAAGCTTTCTTT. Translated, it gives CASSPGNMNTEAFF.

This chain connects TRBV19 to TRBJ2-2; D unresolved. The germline gives CDR1 LNHDA, CDR2 SQIVND (reference sequence). Trimming stripped 6 bases from V and 2 bases from J, with 10 bases between. The CDR3 is 14 residues long. The CDR3 DNA sequence: TGTGCCAGTAGGCAGGACCGAAACACCGGGGAGCTGTTTTTT. It codes for CASRQDRNTGELFF.

On this clone: This CDR3 is also generated by other DNA sequences in the sample. The rearrangement links TRBV6-5 to TRBJ2-3; the D is unclear. Trimming removed 7 bases at V and 1 base at J, with 12 bases between. Germline V gives CDR1 MNHEY, CDR2 SVGAGI. This CDR3 comprises 14 residues. The CDR3 DNA sequence: TGTGCCAGCAAATCCGGCTGGGGCACAGATACGCAGTATTTT. Amino acid sequence: CASKSGWGTDTQYF.

V gene TRBV5-1 combines with J gene TRBJ1-4; 10 nucleotides agree with TRBD1. Germline V CDR1 and CDR2: SGHRS, YFSETQ. V lost 9 bases, J lost 7 bases, and 12 bases stayed unmatched. CDR3 size: 15 residues. The CDR3: CATNVGTGVSEKLFF. CDR3 nucleotides: TGCGCCACCAACGTCGGGACAGGGGTATCTGAAAAACTGTTTTTT.

The CDR3 sequence: CASTPTAKNTEAFF. The CDR3 DNA reads as TGTGCCAGCACCCCAACCGCCAAGAACACTGAAGCTTTCTTT. The rearrangement links TRBV11-2 to TRBJ1-1; D is unclear. The CDR3 consists of 14 residues. Looked up from germline, CDR1 is SGHAT and CDR2 is FQNNGV. Trimming took 7 bases from V and 1 from J, leaving 13 bases between them.

This clone was seen just once. The chain carries TRBV20-1 and TRBJ2-2; possibly TRBD2 for D (6 bases). In germline, CDR1 is DFQATT, CDR2 SNEGSKA (reference sequence). The CDR3 covers 15 residues. V lost 3 bases and J 0 bases, leaving 11 bases between the germline ends. The CDR3 sequence is CSASYSGTNTGELFF. In DNA, the CDR3 is TGCAGTGCTAGTTATAGCGGTACGAACACCGGGGAGCTGTTTTTT.

J is TRBJ1-1 and V is TRBV7-6; no definite D call. CDR3 length: 17 amino acids. In germline, CDR1 is SGHVS, CDR2 FNYEAQ. The V end was cut by 2 bases, the J end by 0 bases, with 16 bases between. Here the CDR3 reads CASSLRMRPLVNTEAFF. The CDR3 DNA sequence: TGTGCCAGCAGCTTAAGAATGAGGCCCCTGGTGAACACTGAAGCTTTCTTT.

The chain couples TRBV30 to TRBJ1-3, with TRBD1 as a possible D gene (6 bases). Germline V gene sequence: CDR1 GTSNPN, CDR2 SVGIG (reference sequence). The CDR3 sequence is 15 residues long. The V and J ends lost 5 bases and 3 bases respectively, with 17 bases between them. Here the CDR3 DNA reads TGTGCCTGGGGGGGCGCCGGGAGTTTTGGAAACACCATATATTTT. Residues: CAWGGAGSFGNTIYF. Complete variable domain (other parts from reference TRBV30 and TRBJ1-3): SQTIHQWPATLVQPVGSPLSLECTVEGTSNPNLYWYRQAAGRGLQLLFYSVGIGQISSEVPQNLSASRPQDRQFILSSKKLLLSDSGFYLCAWGGAGSFGNTIYFGEGSWLTVV.

The CDR3 loop is CASSFNAGTGEAFF. The CDR3 DNA reads TGCGCCAGCAGCTTCAACGCCGGGACCGGTGAAGCTTTCTTT. The chain combines TRBV5-1 with TRBJ1-1; tentative D call: TRBD1 (5 bases). The germline V gene encodes CDR1 SGHRS and CDR2 YFSETQ. This CDR3 has 14 amino acids. V lost 2 bases to trimming and J lost 7 bases, with 15 bases between them.

This sequence joins TRBV21-1 and TRBJ1-1. TRBV21-1 is a known pseudogene. The CDR3 sequence is 16 residues long. The CDR3 loop is CASSRPGPILNTEAFF. In nucleotides, the CDR3 is TGTGCCAGCAGCAGGCCGGGTCCAATATTAAACACTGAAGCTTTCTTT.

The chain employs TRBV5-1 and TRBJ2-5; D is possibly TRBD2 (6 bases). Germline CDR1 SGHRS, CDR2 YFSETQ. The CDR3 extends over 15 amino acids. Trimming left V 4 bases short and J 5 bases short, with 18 bases between. This chain's CDR3 is CASSPGGPRLETQYF. In nucleotides, the CDR3 is TGCGCCAGCAGCCCCGGAGGGCCCCGGCTCGAGACCCAGTACTTC.

This sequence joins TRBV27 and TRBJ1-5; no definite D call. Germline V CDR1 and CDR2: MNHEY, SMNVEV (reference sequence). The CDR3 length is 14 residues. V was clipped by 5 bases and J by 6 bases, with 14 bases between them. The chain's CDR3 is CASSLNPTVQPQHF. The CDR3 DNA follows: TGTGCCAGCAGTCTAAACCCGACTGTTCAGCCCCAGCATTTT.

The chain joins TRBV5-6 to TRBJ2-1, with D maybe TRBD1 (5 bases). Per germline, CDR1 SGHDT and CDR2 YYEEEE. With 0 bases removed from V and 6 bases from J, the gap between germline ends came to 10 bases. The CDR3 consists of 14 residues. The CDR3 region is CASSLAVRGNEQFF. In DNA form, the CDR3 reads TGTGCCAGCAGCTTGGCGGTTAGGGGCAATGAGCAGTTCTTC. The whole variable domain, filled in from reference TRBV5-6 and TRBJ2-1, reads DAGVTQSPTHLIKTRGQQVTLRCSPKSGHDTVSWYQQALGQGPQFIFQYYEEEERQRGNFPDRFSGHQFPNYSSELNVNALLLGDSALYLCASSLAVRGNEQFFGPGTRLTVL.

V is TRBV5-1 and J is TRBJ2-1, with D perhaps matching TRBD1 or TRBD2 (6 bases each). The CDR3 is 13 residues long. Trimming stripped 4 bases from V and 7 bases from J, with 12 bases between. Germline V gene lookup returns CDR1 SGHRS and CDR2 YFSETQ. The CDR3 spells CASSPGASNEQFF. The CDR3 DNA reads as TGCGCCAGCAGCCCGGGGGCTTCAAATGAGCAGTTCTTC.

This clone was counted once. The chain carries TRBV6-5 and TRBJ1-2, with D possibly matching TRBD1 (5 bases). Trimming cost V 4 bases and J 8 bases, with 14 bases left between them. The CDR3 runs to 13 residues. From germline, CDR1 is MNHEY and CDR2 SVGAGI. Here the CDR3 DNA reads TGTGCCAGCAGTTCGGGGCAGGACGGGGGCTACACCTTC. It is translated as CASSSGQDGGYTF.

The chain combines TRBV7-9 with TRBJ1-1; D call uncertain. The V end lost 8 bases, the J end lost 8 bases, and 24 bases lay between the germline ends. This CDR3 has 15 amino acids. Germline CDR1 is SEHNR and CDR2 is FQNEAQ (reference sequence). The DNA for the CDR3 is TGTGCCAGCCTTAATGCGCCCGGCGATAGGAGAGAAGCTTTCTTT. It codes for CASLNAPGDRREAFF.

This rearrangement joins TRBV6-5 to TRBJ2-2; D not certain. CDR1 and CDR2 (germline): MNHEY, SVGAGI. Trimming cost V 3 bases and J 5 bases, with 16 bases left between them. The CDR3 covers 16 residues. The CDR3: CASSYIAGELTGELFF. CDR3 in DNA: TGTGCCAGCAGTTATATAGCCGGAGAATTGACCGGGGAGCTGTTTTTT.

The chain combines TRBV2 with TRBJ2-7; 7 positions agree with TRBD1. The CDR3 extends over 15 amino acids. The germline gives CDR1 SNHLY, CDR2 FYNNEI. V lost 2 bases, J lost 2 bases, and 6 bases stayed unmatched. CDR3 amino acids: CASSELGTAAYEQYF. The CDR3 DNA reads as TGTGCCAGCAGTGAATTGGGGACAGCGGCCTACGAGCAGTACTTC.

The CDR3 nucleotides read TGTGCCACCACTCGACAGAGAGCCTCCTACGAGCAGTACTTC. Translation gives CATTRQRASYEQYF. This rearrangement joins TRBV28 to TRBJ2-7; weak D call: TRBD1 (5 bases). There are 14 residues in the CDR3. The germline V and J ends were trimmed by 10 bases and 0 bases, with 16 bases remaining between them. The germline V gene has CDR1 MDHEN and CDR2 SYDVKM.

The chain uses TRBV28 and TRBJ1-2; D remains unclear. This CDR3 is 14 amino acids long. In germline, CDR1 is MDHEN, CDR2 SYDVKM. V was trimmed by 3 bases and J by 6 bases, leaving 14 bases between them. CDR3 bases: TGTGCCAGCAGTTTTAGGGCCACGGCACATGGCTACACCTTC. It specifies CASSFRATAHGYTF.

The chain employs TRBV5-4 and TRBJ2-1; tentatively, D is TRBD2 (5 bases). The V end was cut by 4 bases, the J end by 4 bases, with 9 bases between. Germline CDR1 and CDR2: SGHNT and YYREEE (reference sequence). The CDR3 consists of 13 residues. The CDR3: CASSPPGYNEQFF. CDR3 coding DNA: TGTGCCAGCAGCCCTCCGGGGTACAATGAGCAGTTCTTC. The full variable domain, completed using reference TRBV5-4 and TRBJ2-1, is ETGVTQSPTHLIKTRGQQVTLRCSSQSGHNTVSWYQQALGQGPQFIFQYYREEENGRGNFPPRFSGLQFPNYSSELNVNALELDDSALYLCASSPPGYNEQFFGPGTRLTVL.

This clone appeared once. The chain is built from TRBV10-3 and TRBJ2-3, with 14 bases that match TRBD2. Germline-derived CDR1 and CDR2 are ENHRY and SYGVKD. Unmatched junction bases numbered 12, after V lost 8 bases and J lost 5 bases. The CDR3 loop spans 17 amino acids. The DNA of the CDR3 is TGTGCCATCGGAAAAAAGGGACTAGCGGGAGATCTAGATACGCAGTATTTT. Protein: CAIGKKGLAGDLDTQYF.